The 25 T cell receptor beta chains below were found in one sample sequenced in a study of CD8 T cells in ankylosing spondylitis. From the 5' RACE reads, TCRdb called clonotypes with MiXCR, one entry per CDR3 protein. The data show about 150,000 distinct CDR3 sequences, under 45% seen once. Sequenced material: synovial fluid, either unsorted or a sorted T cell fraction (not recorded which). These receptors were collected from a male donor with ankylosing spondylitis.

This chain links TRBV6-2 or TRBV6-3 with TRBJ2-2; D gene ambiguous. This CDR3 comprises 12 residues. CDR1 is MNHEY and CDR2 is SVGEGT in the germline V gene. The V and J ends lost 3 bases and 6 bases respectively, with 5 bases between them. The CDR3 protein is CASSYFSGELFF. The CDR3 nucleotides are TGTGCCAGCAGTTATTTCTCCGGGGAGCTGTTTTTT.

This chain connects TRBV20-1 to TRBJ2-5; possible D gene TRBD2, 6 bases. The germline CDR1 and CDR2 sequences are DFQATT and SNEGSKA (reference sequence). With 3 bases removed from V and 5 bases from J, the gap between germline ends came to 16 bases. This CDR3 spans 14 amino acids. The CDR3 DNA sequence: TGCAGTGCTAGCTTATGGGACTTCAGGGAGACCCAGTACTTC. Encoded protein: CSASLWDFRETQYF.

The J gene is TRBJ2-5, the V gene TRBV27; D is uncertain. V lost 0 bases, J lost 5 bases, and 7 bases lay in between. The CDR3 spans 13 residues. The germline V gene encodes CDR1 MNHEY and CDR2 SMNVEV (reference sequence). CDR3 coding DNA: TGTGCCAGCAGTTTATCGTCGACGGAGACCCAGTACTTC. Protein sequence: CASSLSSTETQYF.

The chain recombines TRBV29-1 with TRBJ2-1, with D hard to call. Trimming took off 0 bases at V and 0 bases at J, with 12 bases between the two ends. This CDR3 has 16 residues. The germline V gene encodes CDR1 SQVTM and CDR2 ANQGSEA. The CDR3 protein is CSVEDVGRSSYNEQFF. The DNA of the CDR3 is TGCAGCGTTGAAGATGTTGGCAGGAGCTCCTACAATGAGCAGTTCTTC.

This clonotype was detected only once. This chain uses TRBV7-4 with TRBJ2-5, with D hard to call. V lost 3 bases and J lost 3, with 8 bases in between. Germline V gene lookup returns CDR1 SGHVT and CDR2 SQSDAQ. This CDR3 spans 13 amino acids. For the CDR3, the DNA is TGTGCCAGCAGCTTTATTCCGGAAGAGACCCAGTACTTC. Its translation: CASSFIPEETQYF.

The J gene is TRBJ2-1, the V gene TRBV12-3 or TRBV12-4, with D perhaps TRBD1 (6 bases). The CDR3 has 17 residues. The germline V and J ends were trimmed by 5 bases and 0 bases, with 17 bases remaining between them. CDR3 protein: CASSPGRGSGSYNEQFF. CDR3 coding DNA: TGTGCCAGCAGTCCCGGCAGGGGCTCGGGCTCCTACAATGAGCAGTTCTTC.

The rearrangement uses TRBV12-3 or TRBV12-4 and TRBJ2-7, with D unresolved. The CDR3 is 15 residues long. The V gene lost 4 bases and the J gene lost 4 bases, with 17 bases spanning the gap. Written as DNA, the CDR3 is TGTGCCAGCAGTTCCGACTTCCTTTTTCAATACGAGCAGTACTTC. It specifies CASSSDFLFQYEQYF.

The rearrangement links TRBV20-1 to TRBJ1-5; tentatively, D is TRBD1 (5 bases). Germline CDR1 and CDR2: DFQATT and SNEGSKA (reference sequence). The V end was cut by 2 bases, the J end by 0 bases, with 17 bases between. This CDR3 comprises 17 residues. DNA for the CDR3: TGCAGTGCTAGAACCGCCCTAGAGGGGACTAGCAATCAGCCCCAGCATTTT. It is translated as CSARTALEGTSNQPQHF.

This chain joins TRBV28 and TRBJ1-2, with a weak D call TRBD1 (6 bases). CDR3 size: 16 residues. The ends were cut back, 4 bases at V and 3 bases at J, with 18 bases in the middle. The germline V gene has CDR1 MDHEN and CDR2 SYDVKM. CDR3 residues: CASSSRGGGPHYGYTF. DNA for the CDR3: TGTGCCAGCAGTTCCCGTGGAGGGGGTCCTCACTATGGCTACACCTTC.

V usage is TRBV27 and J usage is TRBJ2-7, with D maybe TRBD1 (6 bases). V lost 6 bases and J 0 bases, leaving 12 bases between the germline ends. The CDR3 is 14 amino acids. The germline CDR1 and CDR2 sequences are MNHEY and SMNVEV (reference sequence). This chain's CDR3 is CASRVRGISYEQYF. CDR3 nucleotides: TGTGCCAGCAGGGTTAGGGGGATCTCCTACGAGCAGTACTTC.

The chain has TRBV6-1 and TRBJ2-1; TRBD2 agrees at 12 bases. The CDR3 is 13 residues long. V was clipped by 6 bases and J by 10 bases; unmatched bases: 4. Germline V CDR1 and CDR2: MNHNS, SASEGT. DNA for the CDR3: TGTGCCAGCAGCACCGGGACTAGCGGGGAGCAGTTCTTC. Translating gives CASSTGTSGEQFF.

CDR3 sequence: CSVVGLPGNYGYTF. In DNA, the CDR3 is TGCAGCGTTGTCGGACTCCCAGGGAACTATGGCTACACCTTC. The chain is built from TRBV29-1 and TRBJ1-2, with a weak D call TRBD1 (5 bases). Germline CDR1 reads SQVTM; CDR2 reads ANQGSEA. Deletions cut 4 bases from V and 2 bases from J, with 14 bases between. This CDR3 region has 14 residues.

This sequence joins TRBV6-2 or TRBV6-3 and TRBJ2-7; 11 positions agree with TRBD1. The CDR3 has 15 amino acids. Germline V lookup: CDR1 MNHEY, CDR2 SVGEGT. Losses at the gene ends were 7 bases for V and 3 bases for J; bases not matched to a gene: 8. DNA of the CDR3: TGTGCCAGCACCCCCGACGGGACAGGGGGCTACGAGCAGTACTTC. Amino acids: CASTPDGTGGYEQYF.

The chain links TRBV10-2 to TRBJ2-7, with D possibly being TRBD2 (5 bases). Germline values: CDR1 WSHSY, CDR2 SAAADI. V was clipped by 4 bases and J by 3 bases, with 7 bases between them. The CDR3 is 12 residues long. This chain's CDR3 is CASSASGYEQYF. CDR3 bases: TGCGCCAGCAGTGCAAGCGGCTACGAGCAGTACTTC.

This clonotype was observed a handful of times. This chain links TRBV19 with TRBJ2-7; perhaps D is TRBD1 or TRBD2 (5 bases each). Trimming removed 4 bases at V and 1 base at J, with 14 bases between. There are 15 residues in the CDR3. Germline V gives CDR1 LNHDA, CDR2 SQIVND (reference sequence). The CDR3 nucleotides read TGTGCCAGTAGTAGAAACCGGGACGGATCCTACGAGCAGTACTTC. Residues: CASSRNRDGSYEQYF.

The chain couples TRBV4-3 to TRBJ1-2, with TRBD1 as a possible D gene (5 bases). The CDR3 loop spans 15 amino acids. Germline V lookup: CDR1 LGHNA, CDR2 YSLEER. Deletions cut 0 bases from V and 5 bases from J, with 13 bases between. The CDR3: CASSQDRARVYGYTF. CDR3 coding DNA: TGCGCCAGCAGCCAAGATCGAGCCAGGGTTTATGGCTACACCTTC.

This clonotype was recorded a few times. This sequence joins TRBV6-1 and TRBJ2-1; a possible D gene is TRBD2 (5 bases). Trimming pared 5 bases from V and 2 bases from J, leaving 13 bases between. The CDR3 spans 15 residues. Germline CDR1 and CDR2: MNHNS and SASEGT. The CDR3: CASSRSEGPYNEQFF. The CDR3 nucleotides are TGTGCCAGCAGTCGCAGTGAGGGCCCCTACAATGAGCAGTTCTTC.

This sequence joins TRBV5-6 and TRBJ2-5, with 10 bases identical to TRBD2. Germline-derived CDR1 and CDR2 are SGHDT and YYEEEE. The V and J ends lost 4 bases and 5 bases, in that order; junction bases with no gene match: 5. The CDR3 is made up of 14 amino acids. The CDR3 here is CASSILAGRETQYF. CDR3 bases: TGTGCCAGCAGCATACTAGCGGGGCGTGAGACCCAGTACTTC.

This clonotype was observed a few times. This sequence joins TRBV7-9 and TRBJ1-1; weak D call: TRBD1 (5 bases). The V gene's germline CDR1 is SEHNR and CDR2 FQNEAQ (reference sequence). The V end lost 5 bases, the J end lost 1 base, and 11 bases lay between the germline ends. This CDR3 has 14 amino acids. The CDR3 sequence: CASSAFGQNTEAFF. The CDR3 bases are TGTGCCAGCAGCGCTTTCGGACAGAACACTGAAGCTTTCTTT.

The J gene is TRBJ1-2, the V gene TRBV2; maybe TRBD1 (6 bases). With 4 bases removed from V and 4 bases from J, the gap between germline ends came to 10 bases. Germline CDR1 SNHLY, CDR2 FYNNEI. CDR3 length equals 13 residues. The CDR3 DNA reads TGTGCCAGCAGTGGGACAGACATCTATGGCTACACCTTC. This encodes CASSGTDIYGYTF.

This rearrangement joins TRBV12-3 or TRBV12-4 to TRBJ2-1, with D hard to call. The CDR3 spans 10 residues. V dropped 5 bases and J dropped 9 bases, with 5 bases sitting between them. This CDR3 is CASSGVEQFF. The CDR3, as DNA: TGTGCCAGCAGTGGAGTTGAGCAGTTCTTC.

This clonotype showed up just a few times. The V call is TRBV4-3, the J call TRBJ2-5; 7 nucleotides align to TRBD2. V trimming: 0 bases; J trimming: 2 bases; junction bases outside the gene matches: 6. This CDR3 is built from 16 residues. Germline CDR1 is LGHNA and CDR2 is YSLEER. CDR3 sequence (DNA): TGCGCCAGCAGCCAAGATTTTGCGGGAGTTCAAGAGACCCAGTACTTC. Protein: CASSQDFAGVQETQYF.

In its sample, this clonotype was seen many times. The rearrangement links TRBV7-6 to TRBJ2-1; D unclear. Trimming removed 2 bases from V and 4 bases from J, with 9 bases in between. The CDR3 is 14 amino acids. From germline, CDR1 is SGHVS and CDR2 FNYEAQ. CDR3 region: CASSLLNEYNEQFF. The DNA for the CDR3 is TGTGCCAGCAGCTTATTAAACGAGTACAATGAGCAGTTCTTC.

This clonotype showed up just once. The chain is built from TRBV20-1 and TRBJ2-5; D call uncertain. Germline CDR1 reads DFQATT; CDR2 reads SNEGSKA (reference sequence). Trimming pared 3 bases from V and 4 bases from J, leaving 12 bases between. The length of the CDR3 is 13 residues. The CDR3 sequence: CSARTPDRETQYF. CDR3 DNA: TGCAGTGCTAGGACTCCCGATAGAGAGACCCAGTACTTC.

The V call is TRBV18, the J call TRBJ2-7, with TRBD1 as a possible D gene (5 bases). V lost 5 bases and J 4 bases, leaving 21 bases between the germline ends. This CDR3 has 16 residues. Germline CDR1 and CDR2: KGHSH and LQKENI. The DNA of the CDR3 is TGTGCCAGCTCATATATGGGCGTCAGGGCCAAATACGAGCAGTACTTC. It codes for CASSYMGVRAKYEQYF.